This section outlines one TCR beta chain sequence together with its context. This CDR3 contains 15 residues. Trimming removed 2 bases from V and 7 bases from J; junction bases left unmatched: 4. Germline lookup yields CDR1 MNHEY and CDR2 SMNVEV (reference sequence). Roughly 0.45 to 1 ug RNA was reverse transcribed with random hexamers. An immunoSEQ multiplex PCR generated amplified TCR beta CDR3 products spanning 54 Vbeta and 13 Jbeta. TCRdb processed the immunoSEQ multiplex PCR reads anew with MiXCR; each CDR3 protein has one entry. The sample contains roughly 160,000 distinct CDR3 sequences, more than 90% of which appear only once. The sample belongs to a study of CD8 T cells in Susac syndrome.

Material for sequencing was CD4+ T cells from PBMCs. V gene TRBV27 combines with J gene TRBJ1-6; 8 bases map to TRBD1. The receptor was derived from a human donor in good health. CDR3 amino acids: CASSLRQGANSPLHF. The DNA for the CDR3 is TGTGCCAGCAGTTTACGGCAGGGGGCCAATTCACCCCTCCACTTT.